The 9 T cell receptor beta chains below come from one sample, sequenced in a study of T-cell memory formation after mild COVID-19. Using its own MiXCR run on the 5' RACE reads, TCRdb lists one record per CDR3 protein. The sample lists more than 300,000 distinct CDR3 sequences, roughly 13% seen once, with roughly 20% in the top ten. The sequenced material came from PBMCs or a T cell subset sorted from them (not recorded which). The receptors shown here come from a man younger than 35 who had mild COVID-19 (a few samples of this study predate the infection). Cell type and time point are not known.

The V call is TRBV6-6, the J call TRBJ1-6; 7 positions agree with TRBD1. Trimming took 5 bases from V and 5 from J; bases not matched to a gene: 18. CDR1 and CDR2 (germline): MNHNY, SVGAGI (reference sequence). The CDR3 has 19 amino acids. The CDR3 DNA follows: TGTGCCAGCAGTAGGAGGGGGCCATACTCACAAACGAATAATTCACCCCTCCACTTT. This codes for CASSRRGPYSQTNNSPLHF.

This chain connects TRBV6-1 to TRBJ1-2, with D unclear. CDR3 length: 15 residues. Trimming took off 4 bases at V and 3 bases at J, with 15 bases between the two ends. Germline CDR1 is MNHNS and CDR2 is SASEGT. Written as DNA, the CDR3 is TGTGCCAGCAGTGGCGGACTCAAAGTAGACTATGGCTACACCTTC. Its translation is CASSGGLKVDYGYTF.

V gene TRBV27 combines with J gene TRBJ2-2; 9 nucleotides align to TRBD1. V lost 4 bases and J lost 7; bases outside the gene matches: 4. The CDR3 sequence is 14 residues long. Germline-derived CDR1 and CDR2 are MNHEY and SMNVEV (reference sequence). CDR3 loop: CASSSGTGLGELFF. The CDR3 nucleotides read TGTGCCAGCAGTTCCGGGACAGGGCTCGGGGAGCTGTTTTTT.

The CDR3 coding sequence is TGTGCCAGCACCCAACAGGGTTTGTATTCACCCCTCCACTTT. Translating gives CASTQQGLYSPLHF. The chain joins TRBV6-6 to TRBJ1-6; tentative D call: TRBD1 (6 bases). Germline V gives CDR1 MNHNY, CDR2 SVGAGI (reference sequence). V was shortened by 7 bases and J by 8 bases, with 15 bases between the two germline ends. The CDR3 extends over 14 amino acids.

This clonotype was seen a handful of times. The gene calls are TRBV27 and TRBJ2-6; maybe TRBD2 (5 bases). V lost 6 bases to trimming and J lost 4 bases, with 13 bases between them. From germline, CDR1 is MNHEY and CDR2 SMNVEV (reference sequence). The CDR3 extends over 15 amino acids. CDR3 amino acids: CASSRGQVGANVLTF. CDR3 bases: TGTGCCAGCAGCCGCGGGCAGGTCGGGGCCAACGTCCTGACTTTC.

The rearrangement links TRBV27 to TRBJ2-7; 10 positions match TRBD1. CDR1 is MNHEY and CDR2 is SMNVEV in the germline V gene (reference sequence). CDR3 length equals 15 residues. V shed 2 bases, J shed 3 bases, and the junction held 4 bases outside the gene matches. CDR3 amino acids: CASSLRGTGVYEQYF. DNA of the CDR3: TGTGCCAGCAGTTTAAGGGGGACAGGGGTCTACGAGCAGTACTTC.

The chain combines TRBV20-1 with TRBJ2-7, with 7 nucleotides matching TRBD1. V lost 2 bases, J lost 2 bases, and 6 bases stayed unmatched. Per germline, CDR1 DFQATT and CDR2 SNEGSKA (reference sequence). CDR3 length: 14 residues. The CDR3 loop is CSARHRDRPYEQYV. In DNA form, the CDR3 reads TGCAGTGCTAGACACCGGGACAGACCCTACGAGCAGTACGTC.

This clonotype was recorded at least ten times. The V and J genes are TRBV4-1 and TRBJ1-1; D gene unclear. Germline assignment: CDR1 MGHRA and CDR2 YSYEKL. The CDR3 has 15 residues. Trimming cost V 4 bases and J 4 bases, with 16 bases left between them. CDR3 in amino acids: CASSPLVWLGTEAFF. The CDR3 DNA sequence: TGCGCCAGCAGCCCTCTGGTATGGTTGGGCACTGAAGCTTTCTTT.

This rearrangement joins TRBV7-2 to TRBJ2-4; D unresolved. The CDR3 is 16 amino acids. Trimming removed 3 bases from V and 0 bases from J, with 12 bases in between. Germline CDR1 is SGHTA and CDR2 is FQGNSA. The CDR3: CASSLVSQIAKNIQYF. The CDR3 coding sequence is TGTGCCAGCAGCTTGGTGTCCCAGATAGCCAAAAACATTCAGTACTTC.